The T cell receptor (beta chain) under discussion was sequenced for a study of cytomegalovirus exposure and HLA in healthy donors. Findings and caveats of the study: Links to common viral pathogens appeared, in a later analysis, for several of the most significant clusters. A few CMV-associated chains were confirmed in vitro to be specific for CMV antigens.

J gave up 3 bases and V 2 bases, and 3 bases lay outside the gene matches. This CDR3 comprises 14 residues. CDR1 and CDR2 (germline): SGHRS, YFSETQ. Researchers ran the PCR with 60 Vbeta and 13 Jbeta primers. TCRdb keeps only in-frame clones here, not all; method: immunoSEQ multiplex PCR. The sample lists about 190,000 clones, roughly four fifths seen once, with 2.5% to 3.5% in the top ten. Comments on this clone: The target antigen is unknown.

The gene calls are TRBV5-1 and TRBJ2-3, with TRBD1 matching 7 bases. The receptor was isolated from a woman between 25 and 40 years old in good health and CMV-seropositive. Sequenced material: PBMCs. The CDR3: CASSLDRATDTQYF. CDR3 nucleotides: TGCGCCAGCAGCTTAGACAGGGCTACAGATACGCAGTATTTT.